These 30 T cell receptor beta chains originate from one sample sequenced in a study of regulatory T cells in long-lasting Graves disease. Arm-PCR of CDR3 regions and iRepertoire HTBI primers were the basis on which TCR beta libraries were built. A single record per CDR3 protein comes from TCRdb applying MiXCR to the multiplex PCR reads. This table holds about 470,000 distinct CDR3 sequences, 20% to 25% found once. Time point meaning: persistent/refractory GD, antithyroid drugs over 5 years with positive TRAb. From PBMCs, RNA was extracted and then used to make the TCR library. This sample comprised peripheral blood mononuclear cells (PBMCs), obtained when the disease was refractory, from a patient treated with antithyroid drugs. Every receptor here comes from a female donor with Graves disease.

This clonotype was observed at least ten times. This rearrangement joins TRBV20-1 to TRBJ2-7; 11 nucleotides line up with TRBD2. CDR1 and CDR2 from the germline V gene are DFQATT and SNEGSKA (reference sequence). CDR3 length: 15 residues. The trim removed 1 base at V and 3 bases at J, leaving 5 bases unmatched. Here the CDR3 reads CSARAGTSGYYEQYF. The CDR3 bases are TGCAGTGCTAGAGCCGGGACTAGCGGATACTACGAGCAGTACTTC.

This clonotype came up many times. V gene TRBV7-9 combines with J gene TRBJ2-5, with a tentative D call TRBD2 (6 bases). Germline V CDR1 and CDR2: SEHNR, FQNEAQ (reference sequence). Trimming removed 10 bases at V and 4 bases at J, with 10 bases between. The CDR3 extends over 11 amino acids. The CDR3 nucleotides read TGTGCCACGGGAGAAGGAGAGACCCAGTACTTC. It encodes CATGEGETQYF. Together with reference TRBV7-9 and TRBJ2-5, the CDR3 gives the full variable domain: DTGVSQNPRHKITKRGQNVTFRCDPISEHNRLYWYRQTLGQGPEFLTYFQNEAQLEKSRLLSDRFSAERPKGSFSTLEIQRTEQGDSAMYLCATGEGETQYFGPGTRLLVL.

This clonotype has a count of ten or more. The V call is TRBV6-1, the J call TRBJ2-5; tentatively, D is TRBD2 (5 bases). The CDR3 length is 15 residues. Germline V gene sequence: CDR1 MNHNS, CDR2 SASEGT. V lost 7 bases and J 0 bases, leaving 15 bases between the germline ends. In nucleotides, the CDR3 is TGTGCCAGCACCCCCGGGATTGTAAACCAAGAGACCCAGTACTTC. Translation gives CASTPGIVNQETQYF.

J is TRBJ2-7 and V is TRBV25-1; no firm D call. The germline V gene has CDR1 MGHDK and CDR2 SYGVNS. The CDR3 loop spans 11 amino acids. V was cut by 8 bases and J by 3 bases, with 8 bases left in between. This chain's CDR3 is CASSTLYEQYF. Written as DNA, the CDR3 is TGTGCCAGCTCCACCCTCTACGAGCAGTACTTC.

CDR3 amino acids: CASTTPGSGGADTQYF. In nucleotides, the CDR3 is TGTGCCAGCACCACTCCTGGTAGCGGAGGGGCAGATACGCAGTATTTT. The gene calls are TRBV7-2 and TRBJ2-3; the D gene is possibly TRBD2 (6 bases). CDR1 and CDR2 from the germline V gene are SGHTA and FQGNSA. This CDR3 contains 16 residues. Trimming took off 7 bases at V and 4 bases at J, with 21 bases between the two ends. The entire variable domain, with the rest obtained from reference TRBV7-2 and TRBJ2-3, is as follows: GAGVSQSPSNKVTEKGKDVELRCDPISGHTALYWYRQSLGQGLEFLIYFQGNSAPDKSGLPSDRFSAERTGGSVSTLTIQRTQQEDSAVYLCASTTPGSGGADTQYFGPGTRLTVL.

The CDR3 DNA sequence: TGCAGTGCTAAGCGACGGGACAGGGGTCTGTTATTGGTGGAGACCCAGTACTTC. It codes for CSAKRRDRGLLLVETQYF. The chain combines TRBV20-1 with TRBJ2-5; 10 bases agree with TRBD1. CDR1 is DFQATT, CDR2 SNEGSKA, per germline (reference sequence). The V segment lost 4 bases and the J segment 5 bases; nucleotides outside the gene matches: 19. CDR3 length: 18 amino acids.

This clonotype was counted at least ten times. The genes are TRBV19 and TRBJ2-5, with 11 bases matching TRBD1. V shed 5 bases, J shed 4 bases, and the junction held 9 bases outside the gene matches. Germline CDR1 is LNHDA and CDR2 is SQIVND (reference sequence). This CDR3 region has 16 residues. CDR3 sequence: CASSPTDRGHLETQYF. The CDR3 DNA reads TGTGCCAGTAGTCCTACGGACAGGGGGCATCTAGAGACCCAGTACTTC.

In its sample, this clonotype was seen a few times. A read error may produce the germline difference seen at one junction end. The CDR3 loop is CASSLTGPGDTIYF. The CDR3 DNA follows: TGCGCCAGCAGCTTGACGGGACCTGGAGACACCATATATTTT. The chain links TRBV5-1 to TRBJ1-3, with D perhaps matching TRBD1 (5 bases). CDR3 length: 14 amino acids. Germline CDR1 and CDR2: SGHRS and YFSETQ.

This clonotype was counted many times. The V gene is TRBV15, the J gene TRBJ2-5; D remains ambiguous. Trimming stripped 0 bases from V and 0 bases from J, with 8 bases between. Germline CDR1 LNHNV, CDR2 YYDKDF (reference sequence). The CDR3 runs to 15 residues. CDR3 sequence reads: CATSRDRRNQETQYF. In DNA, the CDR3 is TGTGCCACCAGCAGAGATCGCCGGAACCAAGAGACCCAGTACTTC.

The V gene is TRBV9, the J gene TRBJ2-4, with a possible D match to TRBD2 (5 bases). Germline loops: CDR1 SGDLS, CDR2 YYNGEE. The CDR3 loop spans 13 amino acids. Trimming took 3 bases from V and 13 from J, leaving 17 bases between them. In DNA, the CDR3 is TGTGCCAGCAGCGGTTCCCTTCGGGGAGTCCAGTACTTC. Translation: CASSGSLRGVQYF.

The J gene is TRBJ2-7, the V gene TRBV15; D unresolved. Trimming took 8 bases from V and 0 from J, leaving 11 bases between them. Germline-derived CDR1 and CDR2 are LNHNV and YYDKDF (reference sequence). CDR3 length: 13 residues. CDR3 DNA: TGTGCCACCCGCACGGCGAACTCCTACGAGCAGTACTTC. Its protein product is CATRTANSYEQYF.

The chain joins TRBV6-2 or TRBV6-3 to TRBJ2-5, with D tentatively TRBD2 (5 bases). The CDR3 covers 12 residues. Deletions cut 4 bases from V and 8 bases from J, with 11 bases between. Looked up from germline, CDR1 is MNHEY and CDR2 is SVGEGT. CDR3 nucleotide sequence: TGTGCCAGCAGTTTCTTTGGAGGAACCCAGTACTTC. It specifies CASSFFGGTQYF.

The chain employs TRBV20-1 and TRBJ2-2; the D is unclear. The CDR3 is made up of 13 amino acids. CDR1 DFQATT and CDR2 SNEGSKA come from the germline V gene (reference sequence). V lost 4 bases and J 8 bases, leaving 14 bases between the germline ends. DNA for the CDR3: TGCAGTGCTACCCAGGTCGTCGGGGGGGAGCTGTTTTTT. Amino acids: CSATQVVGGELFF.

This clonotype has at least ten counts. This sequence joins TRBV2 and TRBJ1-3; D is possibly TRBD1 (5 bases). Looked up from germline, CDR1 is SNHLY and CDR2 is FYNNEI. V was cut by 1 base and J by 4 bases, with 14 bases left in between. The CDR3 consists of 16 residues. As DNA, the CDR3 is TGTGCCAGCAGTGAAGGACCGCAGGGAGGAGGAAACACCATATATTTT. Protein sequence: CASSEGPQGGGNTIYF.

In nucleotides, the CDR3 is TGTGCCAGCAGCCACCCCCCGACAGGGTCTAGCGAGTTTCCTACCACCTACGAGCAGTACTTC. Its protein product is CASSHPPTGSSEFPTTYEQYF. The chain is built from TRBV3-1 and TRBJ2-7, with D possibly being TRBD1 (7 bases). Germline V gives CDR1 LGHDT, CDR2 YNNKEL (reference sequence). V dropped 3 bases and J dropped 2 bases, with 32 bases sitting between them. The length of the CDR3 is 21 residues.

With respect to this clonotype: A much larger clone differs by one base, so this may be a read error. The CDR3 reads CASSVSGRRCEQYF. In nucleotides, the CDR3 is TGTGCCAGCAGTGTTAGCGGGAGACGATGCGAGCAGTACTTC. The chain carries TRBV28 and TRBJ2-7; TRBD2 matches at 9 bases. This CDR3 is 14 amino acids long. Trimming took 5 bases from V and 6 from J; bases not matched to a gene: 8. The germline V gene encodes CDR1 MDHEN and CDR2 SYDVKM.

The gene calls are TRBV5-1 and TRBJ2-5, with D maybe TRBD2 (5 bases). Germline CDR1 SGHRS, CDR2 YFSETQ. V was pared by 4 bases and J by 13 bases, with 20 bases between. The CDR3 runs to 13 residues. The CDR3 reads CASSPGNDGPRYF. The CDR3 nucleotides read TGCGCCAGCAGCCCGGGGAACGACGGACCTAGGTACTTC.

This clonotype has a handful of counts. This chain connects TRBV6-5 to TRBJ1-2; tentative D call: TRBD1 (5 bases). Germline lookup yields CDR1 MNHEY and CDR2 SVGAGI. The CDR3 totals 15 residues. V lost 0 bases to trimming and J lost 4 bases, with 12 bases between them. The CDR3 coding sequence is TGTGCCAGCAGTTACTCCGGGGGGGGGGGCTATGGCTACACCTTC. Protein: CASSYSGGGGYGYTF.

CDR3 sequence reads: CSVLQGAGGNQPQHF. CDR3 coding DNA: TGCAGTGTCCTACAGGGGGCTGGGGGCAATCAGCCCCAGCATTTT. J is TRBJ1-5 and V is TRBV20-1; the match to TRBD1 covers 9 bases. This CDR3 region has 15 residues. J was trimmed by 2 bases and V by 7 bases; bases with no gene match: 9. From germline, CDR1 is DFQATT and CDR2 SNEGSKA (reference sequence).

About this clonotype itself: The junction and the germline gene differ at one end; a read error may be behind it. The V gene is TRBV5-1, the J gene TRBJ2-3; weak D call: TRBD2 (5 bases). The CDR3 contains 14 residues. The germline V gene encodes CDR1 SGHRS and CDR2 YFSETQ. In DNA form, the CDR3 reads TGCGTCAGCAGCGTGGGAGTGTACACAGATACGCAGTATTTT. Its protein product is CVSSVGVYTDTQYF.

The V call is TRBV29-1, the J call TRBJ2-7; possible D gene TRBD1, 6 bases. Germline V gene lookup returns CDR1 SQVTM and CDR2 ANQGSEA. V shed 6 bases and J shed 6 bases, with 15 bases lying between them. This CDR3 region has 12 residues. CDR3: CSVREQGGEQYF. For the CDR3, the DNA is TGCAGCGTCCGAGAACAGGGTGGCGAGCAGTACTTC.

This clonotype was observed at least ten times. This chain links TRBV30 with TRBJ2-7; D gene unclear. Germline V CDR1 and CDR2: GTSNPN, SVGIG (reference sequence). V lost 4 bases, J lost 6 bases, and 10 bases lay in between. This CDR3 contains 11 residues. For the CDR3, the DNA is TGTGCCTGGAATCGCCGAGCCGAGCAGTACTTC. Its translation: CAWNRRAEQYF.

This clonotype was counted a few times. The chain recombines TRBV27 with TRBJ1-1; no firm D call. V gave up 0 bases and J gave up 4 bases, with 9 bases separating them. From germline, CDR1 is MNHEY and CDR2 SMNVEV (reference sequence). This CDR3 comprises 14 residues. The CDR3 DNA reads TGTGCCAGCAGTTTATCCTACCGTGGCACTGAAGCTTTCTTT. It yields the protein CASSLSYRGTEAFF.

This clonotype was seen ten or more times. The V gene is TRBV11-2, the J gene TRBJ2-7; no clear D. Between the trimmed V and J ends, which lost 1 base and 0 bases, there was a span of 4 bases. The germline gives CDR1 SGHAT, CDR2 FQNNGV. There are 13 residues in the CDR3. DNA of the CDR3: TGTGCCAGCAGCTTAGGGATCTCCTACGAGCAGTACTTC. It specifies CASSLGISYEQYF.

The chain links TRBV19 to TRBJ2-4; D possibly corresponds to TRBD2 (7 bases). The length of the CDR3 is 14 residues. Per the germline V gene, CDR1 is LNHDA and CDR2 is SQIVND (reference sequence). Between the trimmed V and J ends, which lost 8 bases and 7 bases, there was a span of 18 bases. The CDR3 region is CASGTSGTSNIQYF. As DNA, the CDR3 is TGTGCCAGTGGAACCAGCGGGACAAGCAACATTCAGTACTTC. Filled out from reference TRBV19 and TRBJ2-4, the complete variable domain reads DGGITQSPKYLFRKEGQNVTLSCEQNLNHDAMYWYRQDPGQGLRLIYYSQIVNDFQKGDIAEGYSVSREKKESFPLTVTSAQKNPTAFYLCASGTSGTSNIQYFGAGTRLSVL.

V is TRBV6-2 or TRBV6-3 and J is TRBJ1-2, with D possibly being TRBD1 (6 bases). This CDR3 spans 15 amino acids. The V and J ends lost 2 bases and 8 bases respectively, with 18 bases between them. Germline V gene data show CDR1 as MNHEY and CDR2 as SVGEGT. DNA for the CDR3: TGTGCCAGCAGTTACCGCGGGGGGCCGAGTGGGGGCTACACCTTC. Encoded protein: CASSYRGGPSGGYTF.

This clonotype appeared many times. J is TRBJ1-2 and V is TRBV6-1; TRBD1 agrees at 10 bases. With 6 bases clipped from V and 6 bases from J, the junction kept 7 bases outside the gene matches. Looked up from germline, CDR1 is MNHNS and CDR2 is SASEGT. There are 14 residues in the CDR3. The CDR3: CASSATGGGDGYTF. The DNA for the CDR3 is TGTGCCAGCAGCGCGACAGGGGGCGGTGATGGCTACACCTTC.

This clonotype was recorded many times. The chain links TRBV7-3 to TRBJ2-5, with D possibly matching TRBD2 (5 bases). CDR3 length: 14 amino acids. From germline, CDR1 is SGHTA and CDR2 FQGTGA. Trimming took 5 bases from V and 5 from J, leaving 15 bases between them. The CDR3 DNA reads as TGTGCCAGCAGCCCCACCGGGGTGGGGGAGACCCAGTACTTC. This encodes CASSPTGVGETQYF.

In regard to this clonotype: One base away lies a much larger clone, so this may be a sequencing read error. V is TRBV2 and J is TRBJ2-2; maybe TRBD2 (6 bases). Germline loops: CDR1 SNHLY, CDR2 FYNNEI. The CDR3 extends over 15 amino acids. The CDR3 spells CASTFLAPNAGELFF. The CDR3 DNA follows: TGTGCCAGCACCTTCCTAGCGCCGAACGCCGGGGAGCTGTTTTTT.

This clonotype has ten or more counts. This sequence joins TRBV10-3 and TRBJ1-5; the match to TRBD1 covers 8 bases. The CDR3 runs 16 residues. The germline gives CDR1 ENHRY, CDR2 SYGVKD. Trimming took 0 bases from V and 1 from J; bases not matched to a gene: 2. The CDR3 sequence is CAISESRTGSNQPQHF. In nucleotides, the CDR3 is TGTGCCATCAGTGAGTCACGGACAGGGAGCAATCAGCCCCAGCATTTT.